This is a list of T cell receptor beta chains from one sample in a study of regulatory T cells in long-lasting Graves disease. One entry per CDR3 protein, called by TCRdb with MiXCR from the multiplex PCR reads. The table lists 550,000 to 650,000 distinct CDR3 sequences, roughly 15% of them singletons. These sequences were also reported in another study, on T cells in Graves' hyperthyroidism and ophthalmopathy.

This sample comprised peripheral blood mononuclear cells (PBMCs), obtained at new diagnosis, from a patient treated with antithyroid drugs. Source of these receptors: a man in his late teens or twenties with Graves disease. Both conserved end residues are part of each CDR3.

V,CDR3
TRBV7-2,CASSLEDNQPQHF
TRBV7-9,CASSSETSFPGYEQYF
TRBV7-3,CASSLTRDTEAFF
TRBV7-3,CASSPWVGYTF
TRBV7-6,CASSFPEGEQFF
TRBV27,CASSPSGSHYNEQFF
TRBV30,CAWSGGTANNSPLHF
TRBV11-2,CASSTRGNNEQFF
TRBV19,CASSRGQGSRETQYF
TRBV12-3/TRBV12-4,CASSFVYSGLAGDGGWGEQFF